This T cell receptor (beta chain) was documented in a study of T-cell memory formation after mild COVID-19. General study findings and limits: Among contracting clones, CD4+ were mainly CM/EM and CD8+ enriched in EMRA. Second-wave clones reaching peak frequency on day 37 lacked confirmed SARS-CoV-2 specificity.

This CDR3 is 15 amino acids long. Trimming removed 1 base at V and 2 bases at J, with 12 bases between. Germline V gene sequence: CDR1 SGHTA, CDR2 FQGNSA. A note on this clonotype: Its antigen is unknown.

The 5'RACE method, run with constant-segment primers, produced TCR alpha and TCR beta cDNA libraries (carrying sample barcodes and UMIs). TCRdb called the 5' RACE reads again in MiXCR, with one record for every CDR3 protein. Here the sample spans approximately 210,000 distinct CDR3 sequences, roughly 10% being singletons. The clonotype was recovered from a man aged 18 to 30 who had mild COVID-19 (a few samples of this study predate the infection). Cell type and time point are not known. Sequencing was performed on PBMCs or a T cell subset sorted from them (not recorded which). The chain carries TRBV7-2 and TRBJ2-7; D gene unclear. The CDR3 is CASSLGPYQTYEQYV. The DNA for the CDR3 is TGTGCCAGCAGCTTAGGCCCATACCAAACCTACGAGCAGTACGTC.